The sequence of this TCR beta chain was determined in a study of Ad26.COV2.S vaccination and SARS-CoV-2 variants. About the research overall: Enrolled in COV1001, the donor was in the Ad26.COV2.S trial arm, which received the vaccine. Regarding the study as a whole: Reports say spike-specific CD8+ and CD4+ T cell responses covered substantial breadth after vaccination.

Indicated treatment: about 20 received Ad26.COV2.S at low or high dose, single or two shots; about 5 received placebo; per-sample allocation not given. Repertoires come from day 63 after the first vaccine or placebo injection. The protocol was immunoSEQ multiplex PCR, while the TCRdb copy is restricted to in-frame clones and leaves out a portion. The repertoire holds fewer than 400,000 clones, 85% to 90% seen once, with approximately 5.8% in the top ten. J gave up 4 bases and V 6 bases, and 5 bases lay outside the gene matches. Looked up from germline, CDR1 is PRHDT and CDR2 is FYEKMQ (reference sequence). This CDR3 comprises 13 residues. Points on this clone: Its antigen remains unidentified.

The sequence was obtained from a person between 18 and 65 years old who received the Ad26.COV2.S COVID-19 vaccine or a placebo. This chain uses TRBV13 with TRBJ1-1, with TRBD1 matching 7 bases. The sample in question was peripheral blood, obtained in a trial of Ad26.COV2.S vaccine versus placebo. CDR3 sequence reads: CASRVAGGTEAFF. The CDR3 DNA follows: TGTGCCAGCAGGGTTGCAGGGGGCACTGAAGCTTTCTTT.